The 28 T cell receptor beta chains below were found in one sample sequenced in a study of blood T cell repertoires in COVID-19. TCRdb keeps only in-frame clones here, not all; method: immunoSEQ multiplex PCR. The data contain some 76,000 clones, more than 65% of them seen just once; the ten biggest clones take up 8.5% to 14%. The specimen was peripheral blood. Receptors were obtained from a man over 45 with acute or convalescent COVID-19.

The chain recombines TRBV18 with TRBJ2-1; weak D call: TRBD1 (6 bases). This CDR3 region has 15 residues. Germline V gene sequence: CDR1 KGHSH, CDR2 LQKENI. V was clipped by 3 bases and J by 1 base, with 10 bases between them. This CDR3 reads CASSPSGVSYNEQFF. As DNA, the CDR3 is TGTGCCAGCTCACCTTCAGGGGTGTCCTACAATGAGCAGTTCTTC.

The rearrangement joins TRBV5-5 to TRBJ1-1; D gene uncertain. With 3 bases removed from V and 6 bases from J, the gap between germline ends came to 9 bases. Germline CDR1 is SGHKS and CDR2 is YYEKEE (reference sequence). CDR3 size: 12 residues. The CDR3 loop is CASSSTGSEAFF. The CDR3 DNA reads TGTGCCAGCAGCTCAACGGGGTCTGAAGCTTTCTTT.

This clone was seen once. V gene TRBV11-3 combines with J gene TRBJ2-1, with 14 bases lining up with TRBD2. This CDR3 region has 16 residues. V dropped 4 bases and J dropped 7; count of bases not matched to a gene: 6. Germline V lookup: CDR1 SGHNT, CDR2 YENEEA. The CDR3 DNA follows: TGTGCCAGCAGCTCCCGACTAGCGGGGGGGCAGAATGAGCAGTTCTTC. Protein: CASSSRLAGGQNEQFF.

This clone was observed once. The chain recombines TRBV6-5 with TRBJ2-7; TRBD1 is a possible D gene (6 bases). The CDR3 is made up of 14 amino acids. Trimming stripped 8 bases from V and 4 bases from J, with 18 bases between. Per germline, CDR1 MNHEY and CDR2 SVGAGI. The CDR3 DNA sequence: TGTGCCAGCCGGGTGGCAGGGACACGTTACGAGCAGTACTTC. It translates to CASRVAGTRYEQYF.

V gene TRBV2 combines with J gene TRBJ2-1; D is unresolved. Germline assignment: CDR1 SNHLY and CDR2 FYNNEI. V was cut by 4 bases and J by 0 bases, with 13 bases left in between. The CDR3 contains 16 residues. This chain's CDR3 is CASSGNQPSSYNEQFF. CDR3 in DNA: TGTGCCAGCAGTGGAAACCAACCCAGCTCCTACAATGAGCAGTTCTTC. The full variable domain, rest sourced from reference TRBV2 and TRBJ2-1, is EPEVTQTPSHQVTQMGQEVILRCVPISNHLYFYWYRQILGQKVEFLVSFYNNEISEKSEIFDDQFSVERPDGSNFTLKIRSTKLEDSAMYFCASSGNQPSSYNEQFFGPGTRLTVL.

The rearrangement uses TRBV9 and TRBJ1-2; no firm D call. CDR3 length: 11 amino acids. The V end lost 8 bases, the J end lost 1 base, and 6 bases lay between the germline ends. Germline-derived CDR1 and CDR2 are SGDLS and YYNGEE. The CDR3 loop reads CASTDNYGYTF. The CDR3 DNA follows: TGTGCCAGTACTGATAACTATGGCTACACCTTC. The whole variable domain, filled in from reference TRBV9 and TRBJ1-2, reads DSGVTQTPKHLITATGQRVTLRCSPRSGDLSVYWYQQSLDQGLQFLIQYYNGEERAKGNILERFSAQQFPDLHSELNLSSLELGDSALYFCASTDNYGYTFGSGTRLTVV.

This clone was picked up a small number of times. As DNA, the CDR3 is TGTGCCAGCAGTGAGGGGCGGTTCAGGCCCCAGCATTTT. This sequence encodes CASSEGRFRPQHF. The V call is TRBV2, the J call TRBJ1-5; D perhaps matches TRBD1 (5 bases). This CDR3 contains 13 residues. Germline CDR1 reads SNHLY; CDR2 reads FYNNEI. The V end was cut by 3 bases, the J end by 9 bases, with 12 bases between.

The chain uses TRBV19 and TRBJ2-5; D might be TRBD2 (5 bases). CDR3 size: 14 residues. V gave up 5 bases and J gave up 1 base, with 11 bases separating them. CDR1 and CDR2 from the germline V gene are LNHDA and SQIVND (reference sequence). The CDR3 region is CASSPLLAQETQYF. For the CDR3, the DNA is TGTGCCAGTAGTCCCCTCCTAGCCCAAGAGACCCAGTACTTC.

The table lists this clone with a few counts. The chain has TRBV27 and TRBJ1-5; 10 nucleotides agree with TRBD1. CDR3 size: 17 residues. Looked up from germline, CDR1 is MNHEY and CDR2 is SMNVEV (reference sequence). J was trimmed by 6 bases and V by 4 bases; bases with no gene match: 12. CDR3 residues: CASSSHLETGGLQPQHF. CDR3 sequence (DNA): TGTGCCAGCAGTTCCCACCTCGAGACAGGGGGCCTTCAGCCCCAGCATTTT.

The chain couples TRBV5-5 to TRBJ1-1; weak D call: TRBD1 (5 bases). Germline CDR1 SGHKS, CDR2 YYEKEE (reference sequence). The germline V and J ends were trimmed by 5 bases and 8 bases, with 19 bases remaining between them. The CDR3 totals 14 residues. The CDR3 sequence: CASSYNGGAWEAFF. Written as DNA, the CDR3 is TGTGCCAGCAGTTACAATGGAGGGGCGTGGGAAGCTTTCTTT.

This clone occurred a few times. This sequence joins TRBV19 and TRBJ1-1; no clear D gene. Germline lookup yields CDR1 LNHDA and CDR2 SQIVND (reference sequence). The CDR3 totals 14 residues. Trimming took off 3 bases at V and 1 base at J, with 9 bases between the two ends. CDR3 sequence reads: CASSISDKNTEAFF. The CDR3 bases are TGTGCCAGTAGTATCTCTGACAAGAACACTGAAGCTTTCTTT.

This sequence joins TRBV7-9 and TRBJ2-2, with D unclear. Germline-derived CDR1 and CDR2 are SEHNR and FQNEAQ (reference sequence). CDR3 size: 14 residues. V lost 5 bases, J lost 7 bases, and 14 bases lay in between. The CDR3: CASSINLGGGELFF. The CDR3, as DNA: TGTGCCAGCAGCATAAACCTCGGTGGCGGGGAGCTGTTTTTT.

The gene calls are TRBV18 and TRBJ2-5; 7 nucleotides agree with TRBD2. The CDR3 consists of 15 residues. From germline, CDR1 is KGHSH and CDR2 LQKENI. The junction had 6 bases not matched to a gene; V was cut back by 3 bases and J by 2 bases. CDR3 amino acids: CASSPASGFQETQYF. The CDR3 nucleotides are TGTGCCAGCTCACCGGCTAGCGGATTTCAAGAGACCCAGTACTTC.

The V and J genes are TRBV5-6 and TRBJ2-1; 8 bases are a match to TRBD2. J gave up 1 base and V 6 bases, and 9 bases lay outside the gene matches. The germline gives CDR1 SGHDT, CDR2 YYEEEE. The CDR3 sequence is 16 residues long. CDR3 bases: TGTGCCAGCACGGGGGGGTCTGCCGTATCCTACAATGAGCAGTTCTTC. It codes for CASTGGSAVSYNEQFF.

The J gene is TRBJ1-5, the V gene TRBV29-1; TRBD1 aligns across 7 bases. The CDR3 has 12 amino acids. The trim removed 5 bases at V and 4 bases at J, leaving 2 bases unmatched. Germline assignment: CDR1 SQVTM and CDR2 ANQGSEA. CDR3 nucleotide sequence: TGCAGCGTTCAGGGGGGAAATCAGCCCCAGCATTTT. Translation: CSVQGGNQPQHF.

The chain joins TRBV11-2 to TRBJ2-5; D is perhaps TRBD2 (6 bases). The ends were cut back, 7 bases at V and 4 bases at J, with 16 bases in the middle. Germline V lookup: CDR1 SGHAT, CDR2 FQNNGV. This CDR3 region has 14 residues. This chain's CDR3 is CASKTASEGETQYF. The CDR3 DNA reads as TGTGCCAGCAAGACGGCTAGCGAGGGAGAGACCCAGTACTTC.

A few counts support this clone. V and J are TRBV6-5 and TRBJ2-7, with 7 nucleotides matching TRBD1. Germline V gene lookup returns CDR1 MNHEY and CDR2 SVGAGI. The V segment lost 6 bases and the J segment 2 bases; nucleotides outside the gene matches: 7. This CDR3 has 14 residues. DNA of the CDR3: TGTGCCAGCAGCCGTTACCAGGGGGCCTACGAGCAGTACTTC. This sequence encodes CASSRYQGAYEQYF.

This chain connects TRBV5-6 to TRBJ2-1, with TRBD2 matching 11 bases. The CDR3 is 16 amino acids. With V trimmed by 4 bases and J by 5 bases, 8 bases remained unmatched. The germline CDR1 and CDR2 sequences are SGHDT and YYEEEE. CDR3 in DNA: TGTGCCAGCAGCGGCGGACTAGCGGGTAAGAACAATGAGCAGTTCTTC. Its translation: CASSGGLAGKNNEQFF. The complete variable domain, with remaining parts taken from reference TRBV5-6 and TRBJ2-1, reads DAGVTQSPTHLIKTRGQQVTLRCSPKSGHDTVSWYQQALGQGPQFIFQYYEEEERQRGNFPDRFSGHQFPNYSSELNVNALLLGDSALYLCASSGGLAGKNNEQFFGPGTRLTVL.

This sequence joins TRBV6-6 and TRBJ1-4; 10 nucleotides match TRBD1. Germline trimming cut 6 bases from V and 8 bases from J; bases unmatched to any gene: 12. The CDR3 consists of 16 residues. Germline lookup yields CDR1 MNHNY and CDR2 SVGAGI (reference sequence). CDR3 loop: CASREDRGADGEKLFF. CDR3 bases: TGTGCCAGCAGAGAGGACAGGGGGGCCGATGGGGAAAAACTGTTTTTT.

This chain uses TRBV7-3 with TRBJ2-5, with 9 bases fitting TRBD1. The germline CDR1 and CDR2 sequences are SGHTA and FQGTGA. The ends lost 7 bases at V and 2 bases at J; junction bases unmatched: 8. The CDR3 loop spans 15 amino acids. CDR3 loop: CASKYTGGMQETQYF. Here the CDR3 DNA reads TGTGCCAGCAAATACACAGGGGGCATGCAAGAGACCCAGTACTTC.

This rearrangement joins TRBV19 to TRBJ1-3; D uncertain. The CDR3 runs 15 residues. Looked up from germline, CDR1 is LNHDA and CDR2 is SQIVND (reference sequence). V shed 3 bases and J shed 0 bases, with 9 bases lying between them. This CDR3 reads CASSIRTVSGNTIYF. The CDR3 nucleotides are TGTGCCAGTAGTATCCGTACAGTCTCTGGAAACACCATATATTTT.

This sequence joins TRBV7-6 and TRBJ2-1; 7 bases match TRBD2. Germline V lookup: CDR1 SGHVS, CDR2 FNYEAQ. There are 17 residues in the CDR3. V dropped 3 bases and J dropped 0; count of bases not matched to a gene: 8. This CDR3 reads CASSFTLTSFSYNEQFF. The CDR3 region has the DNA TGTGCCAGCAGCTTCACGTTGACTAGCTTCTCCTACAATGAGCAGTTCTTC. The full variable domain, its missing parts supplied by reference TRBV7-6 and TRBJ2-1, is GAGVSQSPRYKVTKRGQDVALRCDPISGHVSLYWYRQALGQGPEFLTYFNYEAQQDKSGLPNDRFSAERPEGSISTLTIQRTEQRDSAMYRCASSFTLTSFSYNEQFFGPGTRLTVL.

This chain joins TRBV4-2 and TRBJ2-4; a weak D match, TRBD1 (5 bases). The CDR3 totals 15 residues. Germline V gives CDR1 LGHNA, CDR2 YNFKEQ. The V end was cut by 0 bases, the J end by 1 base, with 7 bases between. CDR3 in amino acids: CASSQDPGAKNIQYF. CDR3 coding DNA: TGTGCCAGCAGCCAAGATCCAGGGGCCAAAAACATTCAGTACTTC.

This chain connects TRBV19 to TRBJ2-1; TRBD1 matches at 7 bases. The germline V gene has CDR1 LNHDA and CDR2 SQIVND (reference sequence). V dropped 5 bases and J dropped 1; count of bases not matched to a gene: 11. The CDR3 extends over 17 amino acids. For the CDR3, the DNA is TGTGCCAGTAGTCCCTCCCACCGGGACAGATCCTACAATGAGCAGTTCTTC. Protein sequence: CASSPSHRDRSYNEQFF.

The chain joins TRBV29-1 to TRBJ2-1; perhaps TRBD2 as D (5 bases). This CDR3 is 13 amino acids long. Germline loops: CDR1 SQVTM, CDR2 ANQGSEA. V dropped 1 base and J dropped 6 bases, with 10 bases sitting between them. The CDR3 DNA reads TGCAGCGTTGAAGCTTCTAGCCGCAATGAGCAGTTCTTC. The encoded protein is CSVEASSRNEQFF.

This clone has only one observation. The chain recombines TRBV28 with TRBJ2-7; possibly TRBD1 for D (5 bases). This CDR3 region has 15 residues. Germline CDR1 reads MDHEN; CDR2 reads SYDVKM. V was trimmed by 7 bases and J by 2 bases, leaving 18 bases between them. In nucleotides, the CDR3 is TGTGCCAGCAATGGGGTAGGACAAGCGACCTACGAGCAGTACTTC. Its translation: CASNGVGQATYEQYF. Full variable domain (outside the CDR3, taken from reference TRBV28 and TRBJ2-7): DVKVTQSSRYLVKRTGEKVFLECVQDMDHENMFWYRQDPGLGLRLIYFSYDVKMKEKGDIPEGYSVSREKKERFSLILESASTNQTSMYLCASNGVGQATYEQYFGPGTRLTVT.

This chain connects TRBV6-1 to TRBJ2-5; a weak D match, TRBD1 (5 bases). Germline lookup yields CDR1 MNHNS and CDR2 SASEGT. The V and J ends lost 4 bases and 5 bases respectively, with 17 bases between them. The CDR3 sequence is 15 residues long. Here the CDR3 reads CASSANAGSGETQYF. The DNA of the CDR3 is TGTGCCAGCAGTGCCAACGCAGGGTCTGGGGAGACCCAGTACTTC.

This clone was observed a handful of times. V gene TRBV25-1 combines with J gene TRBJ2-7; 9 nucleotides match TRBD2. CDR1 and CDR2 (germline): MGHDK, SYGVNS. This CDR3 is built from 13 residues. V dropped 8 bases and J dropped 1; count of bases not matched to a gene: 3. CDR3 protein: CASGAGGSYEQYF. The CDR3 nucleotides are TGTGCCAGCGGAGCGGGAGGTTCCTACGAGCAGTACTTC.